These 8 T cell receptor beta chains share one sample of origin, sequenced in a study of blood T cells in healthy people across ages. A J-beta primer mix and a sample-barcoded 5' primer were used in a second PCR of roughly 7 to 12 cycles. Via MiXCR, TCRdb re-called the 5' RACE reads, giving one row per CDR3 protein. The data contain about 1.5 million distinct CDR3 sequences, less than 45% of them seen just once; the ten biggest clones take up around 4%. Sequencing used blood. All receptors come from a woman younger than 35 in good health.

The chain links TRBV6-6 to TRBJ1-2; 11 bases line up with TRBD1. Trimming cost V 2 bases and J 8 bases; bases outside gene matches: 4. The CDR3 sequence is 14 residues long. CDR1 and CDR2 (germline): MNHNY, SVGAGI (reference sequence). DNA of the CDR3: TGTGCCAGCAGTTACCCAGGGACAGGGGGAGGCTACACCTTC. This translates into CASSYPGTGGGYTF.

The CDR3 nucleotides are TGTGCCAGCTCACCAACGGTTGATGCAGATACGCAGTATTTT. Translating it yields CASSPTVDADTQYF. The chain combines TRBV18 with TRBJ2-3; D gene uncertain. From germline, CDR1 is KGHSH and CDR2 LQKENI. CDR3 size: 14 residues. Trimming shortened V by 2 bases and J by 4 bases, and 10 bases separated the two germline ends.

The chain is built from TRBV28 and TRBJ2-7, with TRBD1 identical over 9 bases. Germline CDR1 and CDR2: MDHEN and SYDVKM. Trimming took 3 bases from V and 6 from J; bases not matched to a gene: 9. The CDR3 contains 15 residues. The chain's CDR3 is CASSFLGTGTSEQYF. Written as DNA, the CDR3 is TGTGCCAGCAGTTTCCTTGGGACAGGGACGAGCGAGCAGTACTTC.

This chain joins TRBV4-3 and TRBJ1-2; D uncertain. Germline assignment: CDR1 LGHNA and CDR2 YSLEER. With 4 bases removed from V and 4 bases from J, the gap between germline ends came to 19 bases. The CDR3 sequence is 16 residues long. CDR3 nucleotide sequence: TGCGCCAGCAGCCGAGATTCGGCGACATCTAGCTATGGCTACACCTTC. Translating gives CASSRDSATSSYGYTF.

The V gene is TRBV24-1, the J gene TRBJ2-1, with 9 bases identical to TRBD2. The CDR3 consists of 15 residues. Unmatched junction bases numbered 9, after V lost 5 bases and J lost 8 bases. Looked up from germline, CDR1 is KGHDR and CDR2 is SFDVKD. In DNA form, the CDR3 reads TGTGCCACCAGTGTTAGTCGAGCGGGAGGATATGAGCAGTTCTTC. Amino acids: CATSVSRAGGYEQFF.

The rearrangement joins TRBV14 to TRBJ2-1; the D is unclear. The length of the CDR3 is 15 residues. Trimming removed 0 bases at V and 4 bases at J, with 10 bases between. The germline gives CDR1 SGHDN, CDR2 FVKESK. The CDR3 region is CASSQDTRSYNEQFF. CDR3 bases: TGTGCCAGCAGCCAAGACACGAGATCTTACAATGAGCAGTTCTTC.

Comment on this clonotype: It may be a read error: a sequence one base away is much more abundant. This chain connects TRBV6-6 to TRBJ1-1; no clear D gene. CDR3 length: 13 residues. Per the germline V gene, CDR1 is MNHNY and CDR2 is SVGAGI (reference sequence). CDR3 sequence: CASSDSQTTEAFF. CDR3 in DNA: TGTGCCAGCAGTGACTCCCAGACCACTGAAGCTTTCTTT.

This clonotype was detected ten times or more. This chain links TRBV9 with TRBJ1-2; D unclear. The V end was cut by 0 bases, the J end by 3 bases, with 6 bases between. CDR1 is SGDLS and CDR2 is YYNGEE in the germline V gene. The CDR3 covers 13 residues. The CDR3 region has the DNA TGTGCCAGCAGCGTAGATGGGGACTATGGCTACACCTTC. As protein: CASSVDGDYGYTF.